This entry lists 32 T cell receptor beta chains sequenced from one sample in a study of blood T cell repertoires in COVID-19. The table came from immunoSEQ multiplex PCR; TCRdb's copy has only in-frame clones and leaves some out. The sample consists of hundreds of thousands of clones, about 88% of them appearing once. Sequencing input: PBMCs or T cells enriched from blood (not recorded which). These receptors were obtained from a young woman who had been exposed to COVID-19.

The rearrangement joins TRBV19 to TRBJ1-2; D gene unclear. The CDR3 totals 12 residues. In germline, CDR1 is LNHDA, CDR2 SQIVND (reference sequence). V lost 3 bases, J lost 6 bases, and 8 bases lay in between. DNA of the CDR3: TGTGCCAGTAGTATGGCGGAGGATGGCTACACCTTC. Translated: CASSMAEDGYTF.

This chain connects TRBV6-1 to TRBJ1-1; no clear D gene. The CDR3 runs 14 residues. The V gene's germline CDR1 is MNHNS and CDR2 SASEGT. Trimming removed 1 base from V and 4 bases from J, with 10 bases in between. The CDR3 DNA reads TGTGCCAGCAGTGAAGTGGGTCGGGGCACTGAAGCTTTCTTT. It encodes CASSEVGRGTEAFF.

This chain links TRBV5-1 with TRBJ2-7; 14 nucleotides line up with TRBD2. Germline values: CDR1 SGHRS, CDR2 YFSETQ. Trimming cost V 2 bases and J 6 bases; bases outside gene matches: 7. CDR3 length: 16 residues. The CDR3: CASSFTSGTSGSEQYF. In nucleotides, the CDR3 is TGCGCCAGCAGCTTTACTTCCGGGACTAGCGGGAGCGAGCAGTACTTC.

The J gene is TRBJ2-5, the V gene TRBV19; TRBD2 aligns across 7 bases. CDR1 LNHDA and CDR2 SQIVND come from the germline V gene (reference sequence). This CDR3 has 16 residues. Trimming removed 0 bases from V and 4 bases from J; junction bases left unmatched: 8. CDR3 protein: CASSIDRGGAGETQYF. CDR3 coding DNA: TGTGCCAGTAGTATAGATCGCGGGGGTGCAGGAGAGACCCAGTACTTC.

The genes are TRBV7-2 and TRBJ2-3; D ambiguous. Trimming took 6 bases from V and 0 from J, leaving 4 bases between them. Germline values: CDR1 SGHTA, CDR2 FQGNSA. The CDR3 loop spans 12 amino acids. The CDR3, as DNA: TGTGCCAGCAGGACTAGCACAGATACGCAGTATTTT. Translated, it gives CASRTSTDTQYF.

The CDR3 sequence: CASSIPAGGVDYGYTF. DNA for the CDR3: TGTGCCAGTAGTATACCAGCAGGGGGCGTTGACTATGGCTACACCTTC. J is TRBJ1-2 and V is TRBV19, with 8 bases lining up with TRBD1. This CDR3 spans 16 amino acids. Germline V lookup: CDR1 LNHDA, CDR2 SQIVND (reference sequence). J was trimmed by 3 bases and V by 2 bases; bases with no gene match: 8.

The V and J genes are TRBV27 and TRBJ2-7; D call uncertain. This CDR3 region has 14 residues. V was clipped by 0 bases and J by 0 bases, with 6 bases between them. Germline CDR1 reads MNHEY; CDR2 reads SMNVEV (reference sequence). CDR3 sequence: CASSLSRSSYEQYF. The DNA of the CDR3 is TGTGCCAGCAGTTTATCCCGTAGCTCCTACGAGCAGTACTTC.

The chain combines TRBV2 with TRBJ1-2, with D hard to call. The CDR3 spans 12 residues. The germline gives CDR1 SNHLY, CDR2 FYNNEI. The V and J ends lost 4 bases and 10 bases respectively, with 13 bases between them. CDR3 sequence (DNA): TGTGCCAGCAGTGTTAGTACAGCCGTCTACACCTTC. Translated: CASSVSTAVYTF.

The chain combines TRBV18 with TRBJ2-5, with D possibly being TRBD2 (5 bases). Deletions cut 3 bases from V and 2 bases from J, with 19 bases between. From germline, CDR1 is KGHSH and CDR2 LQKENI. The CDR3 has 17 residues. Here the CDR3 reads CASSPFLLGVQQETQYF. The CDR3 nucleotides are TGTGCCAGCTCACCCTTCCTTCTCGGGGTTCAACAAGAGACCCAGTACTTC.

The chain combines TRBV3-1 (or the pseudogene TRBV3-2) with TRBJ1-3; tentative D call: TRBD1 (5 bases). V was shortened by 3 bases and J by 8 bases, with 14 bases between the two germline ends. CDR3 length: 14 amino acids. Per germline, CDR1 LGHDT and CDR2 YNNKEL (reference sequence). Here the CDR3 reads CASSHGPLRDTIYF. The CDR3 DNA sequence: TGTGCCAGCAGCCACGGACCCCTCAGGGACACCATATATTTT.

CDR3 coding DNA: TGTGCCAGCAGCTTAGCGGGCGACAGTAACCCGAATGAGCAGTTCTTC. It is translated as CASSLAGDSNPNEQFF. The gene calls are TRBV7-2 and TRBJ2-1, with D perhaps TRBD1 (5 bases). Germline CDR1 and CDR2: SGHTA and FQGNSA. V was cut by 0 bases and J by 7 bases, with 16 bases left in between. The CDR3 has 16 amino acids.

V is TRBV18 and J is TRBJ2-7; 9 bases map to TRBD1. From germline, CDR1 is KGHSH and CDR2 LQKENI. This CDR3 is built from 14 residues. The V segment lost 4 bases and the J segment 5 bases; nucleotides outside the gene matches: 6. The CDR3 sequence: CASSLRDRVNEQYF. CDR3 nucleotide sequence: TGTGCCAGCTCACTACGGGACAGGGTAAACGAGCAGTACTTC.

This chain's CDR3 is CASSEFGRYYTDTQYF. The DNA of the CDR3 is TGTGCCAGCAGTGAATTCGGAAGATACTACACAGATACGCAGTATTTT. V gene TRBV25-1 combines with J gene TRBJ2-3; no clear D. The CDR3 runs to 16 residues. The V end lost 1 base, the J end lost 2 bases, and 13 bases lay between the germline ends. Germline CDR1 is MGHDK and CDR2 is SYGVNS.

This clone was observed a single time. The conserved phenylalanine or tryptophan is not found at the CDR3 terminus, so this likely reflects a read error. No DNA is shown, since the ends of the CDR3 on it are uncertain; the CDR3 is the one TCRdb lists. The gene calls are TRBV5-5 and TRBJ1-2; the table names TRBD1, a call not compared with the DNA. CDR1 is SGHKS, CDR2 YYEKEE, per germline (reference sequence). Termini included, the CDR3 measures 12 amino acids. The CDR3 sequence is CASSRGSGQGAL.

This chain connects TRBV28 to TRBJ1-3; TRBD1 is a possible D gene (5 bases). Germline CDR1 MDHEN, CDR2 SYDVKM. V shed 8 bases and J shed 0 bases, with 14 bases lying between them. The CDR3 is 15 residues long. Written as DNA, the CDR3 is TGTGCCAGCGGGGGACTCCCTGTCTCTGGAAACACCATATATTTT. This encodes CASGGLPVSGNTIYF. Full variable domain (remainder filled in from reference TRBV28 and TRBJ1-3): DVKVTQSSRYLVKRTGEKVFLECVQDMDHENMFWYRQDPGLGLRLIYFSYDVKMKEKGDIPEGYSVSREKKERFSLILESASTNQTSMYLCASGGLPVSGNTIYFGEGSWLTVV.

The chain recombines TRBV27 with TRBJ2-7; tentative D call: TRBD1 (6 bases). The CDR3 extends over 15 amino acids. Per germline, CDR1 MNHEY and CDR2 SMNVEV (reference sequence). Trimming stripped 7 bases from V and 1 base from J, with 17 bases between. CDR3 DNA: TGTGCCAGCAAAAATGGGCAGGGGCCATCCTACGAGCAGTACTTC. Protein sequence: CASKNGQGPSYEQYF.

The CDR3 nucleotides read TGTGCCAGCAGTTTTACAGGGCATCAGCCCCAGCATTTT. Protein product: CASSFTGHQPQHF. J is TRBJ1-5 and V is TRBV6-5; perhaps TRBD1 as D (6 bases). Germline CDR1 is MNHEY and CDR2 is SVGAGI. The length of the CDR3 is 13 residues. V was trimmed by 4 bases and J by 5 bases, leaving 9 bases between them.

This clone was observed a single time. The chain combines TRBV13 with TRBJ2-1, with 9 bases identical to TRBD2. Germline CDR1 reads PRHDT; CDR2 reads FYEKMQ (reference sequence). V gave up 4 bases and J gave up 3 bases; unmatched junction bases: 1. CDR3 length: 14 residues. The CDR3 loop reads CASSYSGGYNEQFF. CDR3 DNA sequence: TGTGCCAGCAGCTATAGCGGGGGCTACAATGAGCAGTTCTTC. Supplemented by reference TRBV13 and TRBJ2-1, the full variable domain reads AAGVIQSPRHLIKEKRETATLKCYPIPRHDTVYWYQQGPGQDPQFLISFYEKMQSDKGSIPDRFSAQQFSDYHSELNMSSLELGDSALYFCASSYSGGYNEQFFGPGTRLTVL.

This clone was observed a single time. The chain carries TRBV11-2 and TRBJ1-5; D gene unclear. The CDR3 has 15 amino acids. Germline CDR1 is SGHAT and CDR2 is FQNNGV. V lost 3 bases and J lost 2, with 11 bases in between. The CDR3 is CASSFSTSCNQPQHF. In DNA, the CDR3 is TGTGCCAGCAGCTTTTCGACAAGCTGCAATCAGCCCCAGCATTTT. The complete variable domain, with remaining parts taken from reference TRBV11-2 and TRBJ1-5, reads EAGVAQSPRYKIIEKRQSVAFWCNPISGHATLYWYQQILGQGPKLLIQFQNNGVVDDSQLPKDRFSAERLKGVDSTLKIQPAKLEDSAVYLCASSFSTSCNQPQHFGDGTRLSIL.

The chain links TRBV7-9 to TRBJ1-1; the D gene is possibly TRBD1 (5 bases). CDR1 and CDR2 (germline): SEHNR, FQNEAQ (reference sequence). Trimming shortened V by 5 bases and J by 0 bases, and 19 bases separated the two germline ends. The CDR3 length is 17 residues. The CDR3 bases are TGTGCCAGCAGCCCCCAAACCTGGGGGGGAGTGAACACTGAAGCTTTCTTT. This sequence encodes CASSPQTWGGVNTEAFF. The variable domain in full, with the rest retrieved from reference TRBV7-9 and TRBJ1-1, is DTGVSQNPRHKITKRGQNVTFRCDPISEHNRLYWYRQTLGQGPEFLTYFQNEAQLEKSRLLSDRFSAERPKGSFSTLEIQRTEQGDSAMYLCASSPQTWGGVNTEAFFGQGTRLTVV.

The chain employs TRBV14 and TRBJ1-1; 11 nucleotides match TRBD1. The junction had 4 bases not matched to a gene; V was cut back by 2 bases and J by 5 bases. CDR1 and CDR2 from the germline V gene are SGHDN and FVKESK. The CDR3 is 15 amino acids. CDR3 protein: CASSQRGQGGTEAFF. CDR3 sequence (DNA): TGTGCCAGCAGCCAAAGGGGACAGGGGGGGACTGAAGCTTTCTTT.

The rearrangement uses TRBV24-1 and TRBJ2-7; perhaps TRBD1 as D (5 bases). Trimming shortened V by 0 bases and J by 4 bases, and 12 bases separated the two germline ends. This CDR3 comprises 15 residues. Germline V lookup: CDR1 KGHDR, CDR2 SFDVKD. The chain's CDR3 is CATSDLRAGIYEQYF. CDR3 nucleotides: TGTGCCACCAGTGATTTGCGGGCAGGGATTTACGAGCAGTACTTC.

The J gene is TRBJ2-7, the V gene TRBV5-6; TRBD1 is a possible D gene (6 bases). Trimming took 2 bases from V and 3 from J, leaving 12 bases between them. This CDR3 has 14 residues. In germline, CDR1 is SGHDT, CDR2 YYEEEE. This chain's CDR3 is CASSFQGQGYEQYF. The CDR3 DNA follows: TGTGCCAGCAGCTTTCAGGGGCAAGGCTACGAGCAGTACTTC.

This rearrangement joins TRBV9 to TRBJ2-1; D perhaps matches TRBD1 (5 bases). Germline V CDR1 and CDR2: SGDLS, YYNGEE. V gave up 3 bases and J gave up 8 bases, with 9 bases separating them. CDR3 size: 12 residues. CDR3 sequence: CASSDLRDEQFF. CDR3 bases: TGTGCCAGCAGCGATCTCAGGGATGAGCAGTTCTTC. Using reference TRBV9 and TRBJ2-1 for the parts outside the CDR3, the full variable domain is DSGVTQTPKHLITATGQRVTLRCSPRSGDLSVYWYQQSLDQGLQFLIQYYNGEERAKGNILERFSAQQFPDLHSELNLSSLELGDSALYFCASSDLRDEQFFGPGTRLTVL.

The gene calls are TRBV28 and TRBJ1-1; D remains ambiguous. The CDR3 has 16 residues. The V end was cut by 4 bases, the J end by 0 bases, with 15 bases between. Germline CDR1 is MDHEN and CDR2 is SYDVKM. CDR3 amino acids: CASSSSALTVNTEAFF. Here the CDR3 DNA reads TGTGCCAGCAGTTCCTCCGCATTAACAGTGAACACTGAAGCTTTCTTT.

The CDR3 sequence: CASSSTPGQGNYGYTF. For the CDR3, the DNA is TGCGCCAGCAGTTCGACCCCTGGACAGGGGAACTATGGCTACACCTTC. V usage is TRBV5-1 and J usage is TRBJ1-2; TRBD1 aligns across 9 bases. Trimming at V came to 5 bases and at J to 2 bases, leaving 10 bases not matched to a gene. CDR1 SGHRS and CDR2 YFSETQ come from the germline V gene. The CDR3 sequence is 16 residues long.

CDR3 nucleotide sequence: TGTGCCAGCAGCTTAGGAGGGGACAGTTCCTACAATGAGCAGTTCTTC. Amino acid sequence: CASSLGGDSSYNEQFF. The chain carries TRBV11-3 and TRBJ2-1, with 7 bases that match TRBD1. This CDR3 is 16 amino acids long. V dropped 1 base and J dropped 1; count of bases not matched to a gene: 4. Germline CDR1 is SGHNT and CDR2 is YENEEA.

The rearrangement uses TRBV29-1 and TRBJ2-2; 7 bases agree with TRBD2. The CDR3 runs to 15 residues. V shed 2 bases and J 5 bases; nucleotides not matched to a gene: 8. CDR1 is SQVTM and CDR2 is ANQGSEA in the germline V gene. The CDR3, as DNA: TGCAGCGTTGAACGGGGTCAGGGAGGGACCGGGGAGCTGTTTTTT. It encodes CSVERGQGGTGELFF.

Only one count was recorded for this clone. This rearrangement joins TRBV6-6 to TRBJ1-5; no clear D. Trimming removed 0 bases at V and 4 bases at J, with 7 bases between. The CDR3 covers 14 residues. Germline assignment: CDR1 MNHNY and CDR2 SVGAGI (reference sequence). CDR3 protein: CASSYSSHNQPQHF. The CDR3 DNA reads as TGTGCCAGCAGTTACTCGAGTCATAATCAGCCCCAGCATTTT.

As DNA, the CDR3 is TGTGCCAGCAGCCACAGCGGCGGCCCAGATACGCAGTATTTT. The encoded protein is CASSHSGGPDTQYF. The chain couples TRBV6-2 or TRBV6-3 to TRBJ2-3; maybe TRBD2 (5 bases). The V gene lost 6 bases and the J gene lost 4 bases, with 14 bases spanning the gap. This CDR3 is built from 14 residues. Germline V gene sequence: CDR1 MNHEY, CDR2 SVGEGT.

This sequence joins TRBV28 and TRBJ2-1, with TRBD2 matching 7 bases. This CDR3 has 15 residues. Germline CDR1 is MDHEN and CDR2 is SYDVKM. Trimming took 3 bases from V and 6 from J; bases not matched to a gene: 8. The CDR3 region has the DNA TGTGCCAGCAGTTTGGGGGGGATCTTGGCCAATGAGCAGTTCTTC. Its protein product is CASSLGGILANEQFF.

Details on this clone: Other DNA sequences from this sample encode an identical CDR3 as well. CDR3 sequence reads: CASSLTVNTEAFF. CDR3 sequence (DNA): TGCGCCAGCAGCCTGACAGTGAACACTGAAGCTTTCTTT. This chain joins TRBV5-1 and TRBJ1-1; maybe TRBD1 (5 bases). Germline lookup yields CDR1 SGHRS and CDR2 YFSETQ. This CDR3 comprises 13 residues. V lost 4 bases, J lost 0 bases, and 7 bases lay in between.